The 26 T cell receptor beta chains reported below all come from one sample, sequenced in a study of blood T cell repertoires in COVID-19. The assay was immunoSEQ multiplex PCR, and TCRdb's table has in-frame clones only and misses some. Of over 110,000 clones listed, around 84% are singletons. Material for sequencing was peripheral blood. Source of these receptors: a man aged 55 to 70 with active or convalescent COVID-19.

The chain uses TRBV28 and TRBJ2-4, with 11 bases aligning to TRBD1. Germline V gene data show CDR1 as MDHEN and CDR2 as SYDVKM. J was trimmed by 6 bases and V by 5 bases; bases with no gene match: 3. The CDR3 spans 14 residues. CDR3 region: CASSRTGGLNIQYF. As DNA, the CDR3 is TGTGCCAGCAGTCGGACAGGGGGCTTAAACATTCAGTACTTC.

This chain connects TRBV7-2 to TRBJ2-1; 7 bases match TRBD2. The junction had 7 bases not matched to a gene; V was cut back by 1 base and J by 4 bases. This CDR3 is built from 16 residues. Germline V CDR1 and CDR2: SGHTA, FQGNSA. This CDR3 is CASSLVSSGTYNEQFF. The CDR3 DNA is TGTGCCAGCAGCTTAGTATCTAGCGGAACTTACAATGAGCAGTTCTTC.

The rearrangement joins TRBV7-2 to TRBJ1-2; the D gene is possibly TRBD1 (6 bases). Germline CDR1 SGHTA, CDR2 FQGNSA. The V gene lost 4 bases and the J gene lost 3 bases, with 15 bases spanning the gap. This CDR3 region has 15 residues. Here the CDR3 reads CASSSDSFPYYGYTF. The CDR3, as DNA: TGTGCCAGCAGCTCGGACAGTTTCCCCTACTATGGCTACACCTTC.

The chain links TRBV11-2 to TRBJ2-5, with 8 bases lining up with TRBD2. The CDR3 sequence is 14 residues long. V was clipped by 2 bases and J by 5 bases; unmatched bases: 4. Germline-derived CDR1 and CDR2 are SGHAT and FQNNGV. CDR3 bases: TGTGCCAGCAGCTTATGGGGCGGGAGGGAGACCCAGTACTTC. It codes for CASSLWGGRETQYF.

This rearrangement joins TRBV5-6 to TRBJ1-1, with unresolved D. This CDR3 has 14 amino acids. Trimming took off 5 bases at V and 7 bases at J, with 18 bases between the two ends. The germline V gene encodes CDR1 SGHDT and CDR2 YYEEEE. In DNA, the CDR3 is TGTGCCAGCAGTTTTCGTCTTAGCCCCTATGAAGCTTTCTTT. Translating gives CASSFRLSPYEAFF. Combining the CDR3 with reference TRBV5-6 and TRBJ1-1 gives the whole variable domain DAGVTQSPTHLIKTRGQQVTLRCSPKSGHDTVSWYQQALGQGPQFIFQYYEEEERQRGNFPDRFSGHQFPNYSSELNVNALLLGDSALYLCASSFRLSPYEAFFGQGTRLTVV.

This clone was seen more than once but under ten times. The V call is TRBV5-5, the J call TRBJ1-3, with 9 bases matching TRBD1. Per the germline V gene, CDR1 is SGHKS and CDR2 is YYEKEE (reference sequence). The junction had 5 bases not matched to a gene; V was cut back by 4 bases and J by 0 bases. CDR3 length: 16 residues. The DNA of the CDR3 is TGTGCCAGCAGCCCGGGACAGGGTCTCTCTGGAAACACCATATATTTT. As protein: CASSPGQGLSGNTIYF. The complete variable domain, with remaining parts taken from reference TRBV5-5 and TRBJ1-3, reads DAGVTQSPTHLIKTRGQQVTLRCSPISGHKSVSWYQQVLGQGPQFIFQYYEKEERGRGNFPDRFSARQFPNYSSELNVNALLLGDSALYLCASSPGQGLSGNTIYFGEGSWLTVV.

This clone has a single count. The rearrangement joins TRBV4-3 to TRBJ2-2, with TRBD2 identical over 7 bases. There are 15 residues in the CDR3. Trimming took 0 bases from V and 5 from J; bases not matched to a gene: 3. Germline V gene lookup returns CDR1 LGHNA and CDR2 YSLEER. The CDR3 region has the DNA TGCGCCAGCAGCCAAGACTGGCGGGAGACCGGGGAGCTGTTTTTT. This translates into CASSQDWRETGELFF.

The chain employs TRBV3-1 (or the pseudogene TRBV3-2) and TRBJ1-2; TRBD1 matches at 8 bases. The CDR3 has 16 amino acids. V gave up 0 bases and J gave up 7 bases; unmatched junction bases: 10. The germline gives CDR1 LGHDT, CDR2 YNNKEL (reference sequence). CDR3 bases: TGTGCCAGCAGCCAAGATTTGGACAGGGCTTTGGGTGGCTACACCTTC. Its protein is CASSQDLDRALGGYTF.

The chain has TRBV7-9 and TRBJ1-2; 8 nucleotides line up with TRBD1. Trimming cost V 3 bases and J 4 bases; bases outside gene matches: 7. The length of the CDR3 is 15 residues. Germline loops: CDR1 SEHNR, CDR2 FQNEAQ (reference sequence). The CDR3 sequence is CASSFGTGSFYGYTF. The CDR3 DNA sequence: TGTGCCAGCAGCTTCGGGACAGGCTCCTTCTATGGCTACACCTTC.

The CDR3 spells CASSSRGRSGYTF. CDR3 nucleotides: TGTGCCAGCAGCTCACGCGGGAGGAGTGGCTACACCTTC. The gene calls are TRBV11-2 and TRBJ1-2; D remains ambiguous. The CDR3 covers 13 residues. V was shortened by 4 bases and J by 7 bases, with 13 bases between the two germline ends. Germline values: CDR1 SGHAT, CDR2 FQNNGV.

V gene TRBV30 combines with J gene TRBJ2-5; possible D gene TRBD1, 5 bases. The CDR3 runs to 13 residues. V was shortened by 2 bases and J by 5 bases, with 12 bases between the two germline ends. Germline loops: CDR1 GTSNPN, CDR2 SVGIG (reference sequence). The CDR3 spells CAWSKGAEETQYF. CDR3 coding DNA: TGTGCCTGGAGTAAAGGGGCGGAGGAGACCCAGTACTTC.

This rearrangement joins TRBV7-9 to TRBJ1-4, with D tentatively TRBD1 (5 bases). V lost 5 bases, J lost 3 bases, and 16 bases lay in between. In germline, CDR1 is SEHNR, CDR2 FQNEAQ (reference sequence). The length of the CDR3 is 16 residues. CDR3 DNA: TGTGCCAGCAGCGAAGATAGGGGTAAAGCTAATGAAAAACTGTTTTTT. It yields the protein CASSEDRGKANEKLFF.

In this sample, this clone turned up a few times. The J gene is TRBJ1-1, the V gene TRBV10-3; TRBD1 matches at 8 bases. This CDR3 has 15 residues. J lost 1 base, V lost 6 bases, and 7 bases had no gene match. Germline values: CDR1 ENHRY, CDR2 SYGVKD. The CDR3 coding sequence is TGTGCCATCAGAGATAGACAGGGGAAGAACACTGAAGCTTTCTTT. Translation gives CAIRDRQGKNTEAFF.

This sequence joins TRBV7-2 and TRBJ2-1, with 10 bases lining up with TRBD2. The CDR3 is 17 amino acids. Trimming took 5 bases from V and 4 from J; bases not matched to a gene: 11. Looked up from germline, CDR1 is SGHTA and CDR2 is FQGNSA. The CDR3 region has the DNA TGTGCCAGCAGCACTCGGACTAGCGGAAAGGGGTACAATGAGCAGTTCTTC. Amino acids: CASSTRTSGKGYNEQFF.

The rearrangement links TRBV7-8 to TRBJ1-2, with D possibly matching TRBD1 (5 bases). Deletions cut 0 bases from V and 5 bases from J, with 13 bases between. This CDR3 has 15 residues. The V gene's germline CDR1 is SGHVS and CDR2 FQNEAQ. The DNA for the CDR3 is TGTGCCAGCAGCTTAGCGTTGACAGAATATTATGGCTACACCTTC. As protein: CASSLALTEYYGYTF.

The chain links TRBV7-2 to TRBJ1-5, with a weak D call TRBD1 (5 bases). CDR1 is SGHTA and CDR2 is FQGNSA in the germline V gene. V lost 6 bases, J lost 1 base, and 13 bases lay in between. The CDR3 runs 15 residues. DNA of the CDR3: TGTGCCAGCAGTCGTCAGGGATCCAGCAATCAGCCCCAGCATTTT. Translating gives CASSRQGSSNQPQHF.

This clone was seen just once. The J gene is TRBJ1-4, the V gene TRBV6-5; 8 bases map to TRBD1. Germline-derived CDR1 and CDR2 are MNHEY and SVGAGI. After removal of 6 bases from V and 7 bases from J, the junction contained 7 bases not matched to a gene. The CDR3 covers 14 residues. The DNA of the CDR3 is TGTGCCAGCAGCATCGACAGGGGTAGTGAAAAACTGTTTTTT. Its protein product is CASSIDRGSEKLFF.

The genes are TRBV5-8 and TRBJ2-2; TRBD2 aligns across 9 bases. V lost 0 bases, J lost 5 bases, and 5 bases stayed unmatched. The germline V gene has CDR1 SGHTS and CDR2 YDEGEE. The CDR3 length is 16 residues. In DNA form, the CDR3 reads TGTGCCAGCAGCTTGGGACTAGCGGAAGGGACCGGGGAGCTGTTTTTT. Translation: CASSLGLAEGTGELFF.

The V call is TRBV19, the J call TRBJ2-7; 8 nucleotides match TRBD1. V was clipped by 4 bases and J by 7 bases; unmatched bases: 9. This CDR3 is built from 14 residues. Germline V gene lookup returns CDR1 LNHDA and CDR2 SQIVND (reference sequence). This CDR3 is CASSTSGTGEEQYF. The CDR3 nucleotides read TGTGCCAGTAGTACCTCCGGGACAGGTGAAGAGCAGTACTTC.

The genes are TRBV29-1 and TRBJ1-2; D is undetermined. The length of the CDR3 is 11 residues. CDR1 and CDR2 from the germline V gene are SQVTM and ANQGSEA. V was cut by 7 bases and J by 6 bases, with 12 bases left in between. CDR3: CSAHREDGYTF. CDR3 DNA: TGCAGCGCCCATCGTGAGGATGGCTACACCTTC.

This chain uses TRBV4-1 with TRBJ1-2; possible D gene TRBD1, 5 bases. This CDR3 has 15 amino acids. Germline V lookup: CDR1 MGHRA, CDR2 YSYEKL. V was clipped by 2 bases and J by 5 bases, with 15 bases between them. The DNA for the CDR3 is TGCGCCAGCAGCCAAAGATCGGGGGGACCTTATGGCTACACCTTC. Its protein product is CASSQRSGGPYGYTF.

This clone has a single count. This rearrangement joins TRBV27 to TRBJ2-5, with D possibly being TRBD1 (6 bases). CDR1 is MNHEY and CDR2 is SMNVEV in the germline V gene (reference sequence). Trimming left V 5 bases short and J 1 base short, with 11 bases between. The CDR3 consists of 14 residues. CDR3 sequence: CASSGRGAQETQYF. Written as DNA, the CDR3 is TGTGCCAGCAGTGGCAGGGGCGCCCAAGAGACCCAGTACTTC.

This clone was recorded once. V and J are TRBV9 and TRBJ2-3; TRBD1 matches at 10 bases. The CDR3 loop spans 15 amino acids. Germline CDR1 is SGDLS and CDR2 is YYNGEE. V shed 3 bases, J shed 1 base, and the junction held 2 bases outside the gene matches. CDR3 sequence: CASSAGTGGTDTQYF. The CDR3 nucleotides read TGTGCCAGCAGCGCTGGGACAGGGGGCACAGATACGCAGTATTTT. The full variable domain, rest sourced from reference TRBV9 and TRBJ2-3, is DSGVTQTPKHLITATGQRVTLRCSPRSGDLSVYWYQQSLDQGLQFLIQYYNGEERAKGNILERFSAQQFPDLHSELNLSSLELGDSALYFCASSAGTGGTDTQYFGPGTRLTVL.

V and J are TRBV24-1 and TRBJ2-3; 9 bases are a match to TRBD1. Germline V CDR1 and CDR2: KGHDR, SFDVKD. V shed 3 bases and J 7 bases; nucleotides not matched to a gene: 7. CDR3 size: 15 residues. The CDR3 reads CATSDPGQGWNTQYF. CDR3 nucleotides: TGTGCCACCAGTGATCCGGGACAGGGTTGGAATACGCAGTATTTT.

The chain joins TRBV19 to TRBJ1-6; 8 bases line up with TRBD1. V dropped 4 bases and J dropped 3; count of bases not matched to a gene: 5. CDR1 is LNHDA and CDR2 is SQIVND in the germline V gene (reference sequence). CDR3 size: 16 residues. The CDR3 DNA reads as TGTGCCAGTAGTACGACAGGGGCTAGCTATAATTCACCCCTCCACTTT. This encodes CASSTTGASYNSPLHF. The variable domain in full, with the rest retrieved from reference TRBV19 and TRBJ1-6, is DGGITQSPKYLFRKEGQNVTLSCEQNLNHDAMYWYRQDPGQGLRLIYYSQIVNDFQKGDIAEGYSVSREKKESFPLTVTSAQKNPTAFYLCASSTTGASYNSPLHFGNGTRLTVT.

The CDR3 loop is CASSINKQGLLTF. The CDR3 DNA is TGTGCCAGCAGCATAAATAAGCAGGGGCTATTGACCTTC. The genes are TRBV7-8 and TRBJ1-2; perhaps TRBD1 as D (6 bases). Deletions cut 5 bases from V and 14 bases from J, with 21 bases between. The CDR3 has 13 amino acids. The V gene's germline CDR1 is SGHVS and CDR2 FQNEAQ. Looking up the rest from reference TRBV7-8 and TRBJ1-2 gives the full variable domain: GAGVSQSPRYKVAKRGQDVALRCDPISGHVSLFWYQQALGQGPEFLTYFQNEAQLDKSGLPSDRFFAERPEGSVSTLKIQRTQQEDSAVYLCASSINKQGLLTFGSGTRLTVV.